This TCR beta chain came from a study of T cell changes during pregnancy in multiple sclerosis. The germline CDR1 and CDR2 sequences are SEHNR and FQNEAQ (reference sequence). J was trimmed by 5 bases and V by 2 bases; bases with no gene match: 5. The CDR3 runs 14 residues. Sequencing was performed with immunoSEQ multiplex PCR; in TCRdb, only in-frame clones are kept and a portion is missing. The profile shows fewer than 85,000 clones, 92% of them singletons. The TCR originated in a female donor in good health, enrolled as a control in a pregnancy study. The V gene is TRBV7-9, the J gene TRBJ2-7, with TRBD1 identical over 8 bases. The specimen was peripheral blood, collected in the first trimester of pregnancy. CDR3 DNA: TGTGCCAGCAGCTTATTTACAGGGGGTCACGAGCAGTACTTC. This encodes CASSLFTGGHEQYF.